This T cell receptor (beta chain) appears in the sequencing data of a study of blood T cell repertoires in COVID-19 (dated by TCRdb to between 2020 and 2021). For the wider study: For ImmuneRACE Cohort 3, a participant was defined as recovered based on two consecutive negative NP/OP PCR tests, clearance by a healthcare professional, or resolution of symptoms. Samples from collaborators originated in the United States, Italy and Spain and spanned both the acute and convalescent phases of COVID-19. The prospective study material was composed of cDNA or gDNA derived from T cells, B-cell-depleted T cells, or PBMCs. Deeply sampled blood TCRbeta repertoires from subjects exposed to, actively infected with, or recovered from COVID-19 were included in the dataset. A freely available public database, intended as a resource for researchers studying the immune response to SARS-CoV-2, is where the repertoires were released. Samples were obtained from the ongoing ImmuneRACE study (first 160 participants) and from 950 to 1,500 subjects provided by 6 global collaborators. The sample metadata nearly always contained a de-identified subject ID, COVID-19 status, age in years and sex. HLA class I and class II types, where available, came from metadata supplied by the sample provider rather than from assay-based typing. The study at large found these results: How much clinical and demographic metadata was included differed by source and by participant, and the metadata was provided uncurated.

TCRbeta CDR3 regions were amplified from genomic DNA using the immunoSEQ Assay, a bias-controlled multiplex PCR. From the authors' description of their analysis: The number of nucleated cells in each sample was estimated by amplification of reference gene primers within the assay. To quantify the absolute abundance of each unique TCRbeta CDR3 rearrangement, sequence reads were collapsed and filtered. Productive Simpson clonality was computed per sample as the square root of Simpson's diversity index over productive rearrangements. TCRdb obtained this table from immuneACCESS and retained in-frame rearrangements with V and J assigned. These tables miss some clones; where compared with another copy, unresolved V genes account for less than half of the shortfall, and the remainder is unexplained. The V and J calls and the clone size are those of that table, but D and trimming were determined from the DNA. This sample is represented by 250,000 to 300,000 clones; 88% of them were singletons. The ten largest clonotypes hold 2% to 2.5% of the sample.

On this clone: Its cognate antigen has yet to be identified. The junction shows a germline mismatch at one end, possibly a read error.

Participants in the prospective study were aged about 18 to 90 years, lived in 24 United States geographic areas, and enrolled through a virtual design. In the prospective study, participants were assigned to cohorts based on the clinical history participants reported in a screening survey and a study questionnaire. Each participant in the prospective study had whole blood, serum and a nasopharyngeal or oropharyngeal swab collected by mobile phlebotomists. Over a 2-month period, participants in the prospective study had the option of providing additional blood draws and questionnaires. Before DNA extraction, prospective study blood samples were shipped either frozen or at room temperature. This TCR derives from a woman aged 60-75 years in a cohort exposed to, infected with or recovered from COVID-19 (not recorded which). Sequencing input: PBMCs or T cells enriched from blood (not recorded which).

The DNA sequence reads TGCGCCAGCTGCTTCGGGACTAGCGGGAGGCACAATGAGCAGTTCTTC. The encoded protein is CASCFGTSGRHNEQFF. The rearranged segments are TRBV5-1 and TRBJ2-1; TRBD2 lines up with 15 middle nucleotides. CDR1 and CDR2 (SGHRS, YFSETQ) derive from the germline V gene. From the cysteine up to the phenylalanine, the CDR3 has a length of 16 residues. This entry keeps only the CDR3 DNA: 48 bases, framed from base 1.